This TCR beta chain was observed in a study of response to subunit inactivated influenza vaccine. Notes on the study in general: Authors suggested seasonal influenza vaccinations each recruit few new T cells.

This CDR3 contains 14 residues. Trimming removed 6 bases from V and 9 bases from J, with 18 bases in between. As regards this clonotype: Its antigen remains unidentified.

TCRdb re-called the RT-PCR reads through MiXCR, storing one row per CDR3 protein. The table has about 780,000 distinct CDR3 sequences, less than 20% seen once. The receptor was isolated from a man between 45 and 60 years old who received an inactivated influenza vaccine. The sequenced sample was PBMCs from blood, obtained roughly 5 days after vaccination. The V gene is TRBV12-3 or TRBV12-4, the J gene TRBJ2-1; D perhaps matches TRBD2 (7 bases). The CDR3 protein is CASSLNPGGAEQFF. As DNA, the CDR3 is TGTGCCAGCAGCCTAAACCCGGGGGGCGCTGAGCAGTTCTTC.